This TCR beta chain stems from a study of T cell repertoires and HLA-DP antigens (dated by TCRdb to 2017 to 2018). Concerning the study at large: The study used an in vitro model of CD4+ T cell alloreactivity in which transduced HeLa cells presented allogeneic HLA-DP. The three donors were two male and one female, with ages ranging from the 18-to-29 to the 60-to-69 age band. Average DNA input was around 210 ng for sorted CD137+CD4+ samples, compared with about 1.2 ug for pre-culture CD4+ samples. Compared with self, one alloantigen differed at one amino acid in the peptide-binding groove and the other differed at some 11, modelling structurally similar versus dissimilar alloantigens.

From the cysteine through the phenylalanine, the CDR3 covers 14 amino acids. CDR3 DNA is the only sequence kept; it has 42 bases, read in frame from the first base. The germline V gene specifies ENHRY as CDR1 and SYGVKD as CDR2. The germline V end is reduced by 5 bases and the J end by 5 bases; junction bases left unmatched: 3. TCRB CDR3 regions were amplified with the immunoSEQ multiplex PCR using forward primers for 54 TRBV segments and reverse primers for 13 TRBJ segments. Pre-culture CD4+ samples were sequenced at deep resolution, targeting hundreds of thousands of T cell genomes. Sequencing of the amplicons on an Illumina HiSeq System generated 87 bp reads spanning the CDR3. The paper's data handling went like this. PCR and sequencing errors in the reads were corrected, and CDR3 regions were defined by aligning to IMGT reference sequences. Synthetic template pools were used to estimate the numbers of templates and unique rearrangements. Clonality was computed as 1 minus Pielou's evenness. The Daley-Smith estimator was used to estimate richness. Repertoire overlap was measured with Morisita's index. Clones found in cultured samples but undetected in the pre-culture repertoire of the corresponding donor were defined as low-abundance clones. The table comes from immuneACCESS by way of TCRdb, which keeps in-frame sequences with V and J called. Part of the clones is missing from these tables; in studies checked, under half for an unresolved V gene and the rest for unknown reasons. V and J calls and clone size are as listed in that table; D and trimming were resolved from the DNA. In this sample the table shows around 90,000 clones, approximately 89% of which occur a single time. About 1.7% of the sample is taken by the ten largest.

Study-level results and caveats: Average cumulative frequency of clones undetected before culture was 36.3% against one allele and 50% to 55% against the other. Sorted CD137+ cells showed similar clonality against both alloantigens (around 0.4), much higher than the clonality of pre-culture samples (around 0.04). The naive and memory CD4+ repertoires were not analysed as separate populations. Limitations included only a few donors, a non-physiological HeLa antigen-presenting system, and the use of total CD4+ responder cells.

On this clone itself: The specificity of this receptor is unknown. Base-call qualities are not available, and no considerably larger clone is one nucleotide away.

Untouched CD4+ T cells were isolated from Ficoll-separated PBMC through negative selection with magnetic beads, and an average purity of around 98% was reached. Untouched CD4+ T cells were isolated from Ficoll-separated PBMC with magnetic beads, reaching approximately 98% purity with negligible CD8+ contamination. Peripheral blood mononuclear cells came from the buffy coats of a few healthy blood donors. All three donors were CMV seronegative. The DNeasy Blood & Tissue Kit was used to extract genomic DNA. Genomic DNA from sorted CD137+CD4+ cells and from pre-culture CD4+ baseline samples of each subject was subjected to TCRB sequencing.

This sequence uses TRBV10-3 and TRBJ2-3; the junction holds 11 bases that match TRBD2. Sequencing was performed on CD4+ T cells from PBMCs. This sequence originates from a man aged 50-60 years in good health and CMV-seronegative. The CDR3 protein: CAISLLAGEDTQYF. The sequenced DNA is TGTGCCATCAGTCTACTAGCGGGAGAAGATACGCAGTATTTT.